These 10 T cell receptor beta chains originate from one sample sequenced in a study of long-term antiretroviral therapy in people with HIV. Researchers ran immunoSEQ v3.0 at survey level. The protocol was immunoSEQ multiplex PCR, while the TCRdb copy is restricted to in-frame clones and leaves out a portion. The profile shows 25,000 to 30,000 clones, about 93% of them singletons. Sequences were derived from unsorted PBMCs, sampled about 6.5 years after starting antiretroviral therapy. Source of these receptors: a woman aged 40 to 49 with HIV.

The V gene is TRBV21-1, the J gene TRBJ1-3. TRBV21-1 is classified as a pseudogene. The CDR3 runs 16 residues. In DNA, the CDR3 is TGTGCCAGCAGCCACATACTACAACACGCACGAAACACCATATATTTT. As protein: CASSHILQHARNTIYF.

CDR3 nucleotide sequence: TGTGCCAGTAGGACAGGCGGCCAACTCCCCGATGGCTACACCTTC. Translation gives CASRTGGQLPDGYTF. The chain couples TRBV19 to TRBJ1-2; maybe TRBD1 (6 bases). Germline assignment: CDR1 LNHDA and CDR2 SQIVND (reference sequence). Trimming cost V 6 bases and J 6 bases, with 20 bases left between them. CDR3 length equals 15 residues.

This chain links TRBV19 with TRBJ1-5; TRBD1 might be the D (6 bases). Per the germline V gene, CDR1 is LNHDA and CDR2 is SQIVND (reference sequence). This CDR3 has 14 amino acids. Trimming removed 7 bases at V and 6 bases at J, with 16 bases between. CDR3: CASTRGGARQPQHF. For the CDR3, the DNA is TGTGCCAGTACCCGGGGGGGGGCACGTCAGCCCCAGCATTTT.

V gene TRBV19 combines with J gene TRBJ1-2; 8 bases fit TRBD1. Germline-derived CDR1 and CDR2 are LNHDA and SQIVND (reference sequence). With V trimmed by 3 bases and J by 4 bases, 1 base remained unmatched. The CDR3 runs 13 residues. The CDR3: CASSMGQAYGYTF. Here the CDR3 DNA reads TGTGCCAGTAGTATGGGACAGGCCTATGGCTACACCTTC.

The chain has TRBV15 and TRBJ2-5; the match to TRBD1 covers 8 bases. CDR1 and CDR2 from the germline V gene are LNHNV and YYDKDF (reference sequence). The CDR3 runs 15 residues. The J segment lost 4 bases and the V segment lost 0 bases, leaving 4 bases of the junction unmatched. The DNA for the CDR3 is TGTGCCACCAGCAGAGATTTACAGGGGGGAGAGACCCAGTACTTC. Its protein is CATSRDLQGGETQYF.

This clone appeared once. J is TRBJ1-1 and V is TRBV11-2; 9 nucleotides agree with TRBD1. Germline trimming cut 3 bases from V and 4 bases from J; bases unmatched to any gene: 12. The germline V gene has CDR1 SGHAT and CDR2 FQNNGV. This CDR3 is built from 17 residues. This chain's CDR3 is CASSFPVTGGLTTEAFF. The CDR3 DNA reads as TGTGCCAGCAGCTTCCCCGTGACAGGGGGGTTGACCACTGAAGCTTTCTTT.

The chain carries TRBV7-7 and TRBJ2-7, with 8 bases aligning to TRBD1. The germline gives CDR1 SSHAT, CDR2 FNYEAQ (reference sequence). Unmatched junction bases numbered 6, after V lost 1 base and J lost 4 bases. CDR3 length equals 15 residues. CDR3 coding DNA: TGTGCCAGCAGCTTAGGACAGGGGACCTTATACGAGCAGTACTTC. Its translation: CASSLGQGTLYEQYF.

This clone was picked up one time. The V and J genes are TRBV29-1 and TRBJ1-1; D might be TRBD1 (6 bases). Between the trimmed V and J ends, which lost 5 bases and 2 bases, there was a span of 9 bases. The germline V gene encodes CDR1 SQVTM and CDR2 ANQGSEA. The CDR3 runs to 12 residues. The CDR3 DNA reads TGCAGCGTTTTGGACAGAAACACTGAAGCTTTCTTT. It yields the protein CSVLDRNTEAFF.

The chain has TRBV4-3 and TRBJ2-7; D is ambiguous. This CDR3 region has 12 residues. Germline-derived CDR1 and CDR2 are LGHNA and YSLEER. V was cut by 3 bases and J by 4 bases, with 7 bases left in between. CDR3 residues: CASSQSPYEQYF. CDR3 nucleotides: TGCGCCAGCAGCCAGTCCCCTTACGAGCAGTACTTC.

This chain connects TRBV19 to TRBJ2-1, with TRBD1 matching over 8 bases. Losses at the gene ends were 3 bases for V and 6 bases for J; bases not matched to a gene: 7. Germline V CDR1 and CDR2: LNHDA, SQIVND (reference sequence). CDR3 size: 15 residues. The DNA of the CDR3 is TGTGCCAGTAGTATGGACAGGGAAATCCTCAATGAGCAGTTCTTC. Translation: CASSMDREILNEQFF. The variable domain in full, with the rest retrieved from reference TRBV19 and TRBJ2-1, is DGGITQSPKYLFRKEGQNVTLSCEQNLNHDAMYWYRQDPGQGLRLIYYSQIVNDFQKGDIAEGYSVSREKKESFPLTVTSAQKNPTAFYLCASSMDREILNEQFFGPGTRLTVL.